The 29 T cell receptor beta chains below all came from one sample that was sequenced in a study of blood T cells in healthy people across ages. A second PCR of roughly 7 to 11 cycles used a sample-barcoded 5' primer and a J-beta primer mix. TCRdb reprocessed the 5' RACE reads via MiXCR and lists one record per CDR3 protein. Among about 1.8 million distinct CDR3 sequences listed, roughly 49% were seen once. Material for sequencing was blood. All receptors come from a woman between 35 and 50 years old in good health.

This clonotype was counted only a few times. The chain combines TRBV20-1 with TRBJ2-5; no reliable D call. This CDR3 has 14 residues. Germline V gives CDR1 DFQATT, CDR2 SNEGSKA (reference sequence). V was pared by 6 bases and J by 0 bases, with 14 bases between. The CDR3 reads CSAAPSRYQETQYF. CDR3 in DNA: TGCAGTGCAGCCCCGAGCCGCTACCAAGAGACCCAGTACTTC.

The rearrangement links TRBV5-5 to TRBJ1-1; TRBD1 agrees at 12 bases. With 4 bases clipped from V and 3 bases from J, the junction kept 10 bases outside the gene matches. This CDR3 spans 17 amino acids. CDR1 and CDR2 (germline): SGHKS, YYEKEE (reference sequence). The CDR3 region is CASSPGTGGFADTEAFF. The CDR3 DNA follows: TGTGCCAGCAGCCCAGGGACAGGGGGCTTCGCCGACACTGAAGCTTTCTTT.

This clonotype was detected a few times. The rearrangement links TRBV4-2 to TRBJ2-5, with D hard to call. With 2 bases removed from V and 5 bases from J, the gap between germline ends came to 12 bases. CDR1 is LGHNA, CDR2 YNFKEQ, per germline. The CDR3 has 14 residues. The CDR3 is CASSQRSGFETQYF. The CDR3 DNA reads as TGTGCCAGCAGCCAAAGGTCGGGTTTCGAGACCCAGTACTTC.

The J gene is TRBJ2-1, the V gene TRBV5-1; no definite D call. This CDR3 is built from 13 residues. Germline values: CDR1 SGHRS, CDR2 YFSETQ. V was clipped by 6 bases and J by 10 bases, with 17 bases between them. The CDR3 DNA reads as TGCGCCAGCACGAAAAACCCCCTGGGGGAGCAGTTCTTC. Its protein product is CASTKNPLGEQFF.

V is TRBV6-1 and J is TRBJ2-4; a weak D match, TRBD1 (5 bases). Germline V gene sequence: CDR1 MNHNS, CDR2 SASEGT. The CDR3 length is 18 residues. Trimming cost V 6 bases and J 1 base, with 22 bases left between them. The CDR3 DNA is TGTGCCAGCAGCCGCGGCCAGGCAGGGAACCGGGCCAAAAACATTCAGTACTTC. Its protein is CASSRGQAGNRAKNIQYF.

The chain carries TRBV12-3 or TRBV12-4 and TRBJ1-2; the match to TRBD1 covers 7 bases. V was pared by 1 base and J by 9 bases, with 8 bases of the junction left unmatched. This CDR3 spans 14 amino acids. The CDR3 is CASSLGQGGHSYTF. The CDR3 DNA reads TGTGCCAGCAGTTTAGGCCAGGGGGGACATAGCTACACCTTC.

The chain couples TRBV4-2 to TRBJ1-5; no definite D call. V lost 0 bases, J lost 3 bases, and 15 bases lay in between. Germline loops: CDR1 LGHNA, CDR2 YNFKEQ. The CDR3 totals 17 residues. Written as DNA, the CDR3 is TGTGCCAGCAGCCAAGATCCGTCTTACGCCAACAATCAGCCCCAGCATTTT. It is translated as CASSQDPSYANNQPQHF.

A few counts support this clonotype. J is TRBJ2-5 and V is TRBV4-2; TRBD2 is a possible D gene (5 bases). This CDR3 comprises 14 residues. Trimming took 2 bases from V and 11 from J, leaving 18 bases between them. CDR1 is LGHNA, CDR2 YNFKEQ, per germline. This CDR3 is CASSQRGSPSEQYF. The CDR3 DNA follows: TGTGCCAGCAGCCAAAGAGGGTCCCCAAGTGAGCAGTACTTC.

This sequence joins TRBV9 and TRBJ1-1; D might be TRBD1 (6 bases). CDR1 is SGDLS, CDR2 YYNGEE, per germline. This CDR3 has 16 residues. V lost 5 bases and J 5 bases, leaving 22 bases between the germline ends. The CDR3 protein is CASSVGGGASRTEAFF. CDR3 nucleotide sequence: TGTGCCAGCAGTGTGGGGGGGGGCGCTAGCAGAACTGAAGCTTTCTTT.

This clonotype was detected only a few times. CDR3 sequence reads: CASSELGQGLVYGYTF. CDR3 DNA sequence: TGTGCCAGCAGTGAATTGGGACAGGGCTTGGTATATGGCTACACCTTC. This chain connects TRBV25-1 to TRBJ1-2, with 9 bases fitting TRBD1. The V and J ends lost 1 base and 5 bases, in that order; junction bases with no gene match: 8. Germline V lookup: CDR1 MGHDK, CDR2 SYGVNS. This CDR3 comprises 16 residues.

This clonotype occurred once. The gene calls are TRBV2 and TRBJ1-5; D not certain. The germline V gene has CDR1 SNHLY and CDR2 FYNNEI. The CDR3 runs to 13 residues. The ends were cut back, 7 bases at V and 4 bases at J, with 11 bases in the middle. The CDR3 DNA reads as TGTGCCAGCATGGGCAGCCCGAATCAGCCCCAGCATTTT. Protein: CASMGSPNQPQHF. Using reference TRBV2 and TRBJ1-5 for the parts outside the CDR3, the full variable domain is EPEVTQTPSHQVTQMGQEVILRCVPISNHLYFYWYRQILGQKVEFLVSFYNNEISEKSEIFDDQFSVERPDGSNFTLKIRSTKLEDSAMYFCASMGSPNQPQHFGDGTRLSIL.

The CDR3 DNA reads TGCAGCGTGTTCGGCGGGGGTGGCGAGACCCAGTACTTC. Encoded protein: CSVFGGGGETQYF. This sequence joins TRBV29-1 and TRBJ2-5; TRBD2 agrees at 7 bases. Germline lookup yields CDR1 SQVTM and CDR2 ANQGSEA. The V gene end was trimmed by 6 bases and the J gene end by 5 bases; junction bases not matched to a gene: 9. The CDR3 spans 13 residues.

The chain joins TRBV7-2 to TRBJ2-3; 9 nucleotides agree with TRBD2. The CDR3 is made up of 15 amino acids. J gave up 6 bases and V 5 bases, and 9 bases lay outside the gene matches. Germline CDR1 and CDR2: SGHTA and FQGNSA. The DNA of the CDR3 is TGTGCCAGCAGCATCGGTGGTAGCGGGAGCGATACGCAGTATTTT. Its translation is CASSIGGSGSDTQYF.

A note on this clonotype: The junction shows a germline mismatch at one end, possibly a read error. The chain employs TRBV4-2 and TRBJ2-3, with TRBD2 identical over 8 bases. CDR1 and CDR2 (germline): LGHNA, YNFKEQ. The CDR3 has 16 amino acids. CDR3 coding DNA: TGCGCCAGCAGCCTAGAACTAGCGGCTAGCACAGGTACGCAGTATTTT. Amino acid sequence: CASSLELAASTGTQYF.

This chain links TRBV27 with TRBJ2-7; D gene uncertain. Germline values: CDR1 MNHEY, CDR2 SMNVEV (reference sequence). V was clipped by 2 bases and J by 3 bases, with 11 bases between them. The CDR3 length is 14 residues. The CDR3 nucleotides read TGTGCCAGCAGTTTAGTCGGACCGAGCTACGAGCAGTACTTC. Residues: CASSLVGPSYEQYF.

The chain combines TRBV6-5 with TRBJ1-2; TRBD1 matches 7 bases. This CDR3 has 15 amino acids. Germline V gene sequence: CDR1 MNHEY, CDR2 SVGAGI. V shed 5 bases and J 4 bases; nucleotides not matched to a gene: 10. CDR3 DNA: TGTGCCAGCAGTCCTTACGGACAGGCCGGCTATGGCTACACCTTC. Its translation is CASSPYGQAGYGYTF.

This clonotype was detected only a few times. The chain joins TRBV20-1 to TRBJ2-3; tentative D call: TRBD1 (5 bases). The CDR3 spans 16 residues. Germline CDR1 DFQATT, CDR2 SNEGSKA (reference sequence). Trimming took 1 base from V and 1 from J, leaving 15 bases between them. CDR3 DNA: TGCAGTGCTAGAGCCCTTCTGGGGCTTCGCACAGATACGCAGTATTTT. It specifies CSARALLGLRTDTQYF.

The rearrangement links TRBV20-1 to TRBJ2-5; 8 nucleotides line up with TRBD1. V dropped 4 bases and J dropped 0; count of bases not matched to a gene: 7. The CDR3 sequence is 15 residues long. Germline assignment: CDR1 DFQATT and CDR2 SNEGSKA (reference sequence). The DNA of the CDR3 is TGCAGTGCTATGACAGGGGCCCTGTACCAAGAGACCCAGTACTTC. It codes for CSAMTGALYQETQYF.

This CDR3 is CASSEWIRQERGEQFF. The CDR3 DNA follows: TGTGCCAGCAGTGAATGGATTAGGCAGGAGAGGGGAGAGCAGTTCTTC. The chain recombines TRBV6-1 with TRBJ2-1; D is tentatively TRBD1 or TRBD2 (5 bases each). Trimming took 2 bases from V and 10 from J, leaving 21 bases between them. The CDR3 runs 16 residues. Germline V gene data show CDR1 as MNHNS and CDR2 as SASEGT.

This chain joins TRBV6-2 or TRBV6-3 and TRBJ1-2; D ambiguous. The CDR3 totals 13 residues. Per germline, CDR1 MNHEY and CDR2 SVGEGT. Trimming took 6 bases from V and 4 from J, leaving 12 bases between them. CDR3 DNA sequence: TGTGCCAGCAGAATTGGACTGACCTATGGCTACACCTTC. This translates into CASRIGLTYGYTF.

This clonotype was counted once. The chain recombines TRBV6-6 with TRBJ2-1, with D maybe TRBD2 (7 bases). CDR1 is MNHNY and CDR2 is SVGAGI in the germline V gene (reference sequence). Between the trimmed V and J ends, which lost 5 bases and 5 bases, there was a span of 19 bases. The CDR3 spans 16 residues. The CDR3 loop is CASSASRGGVDNEQFF. DNA for the CDR3: TGTGCCAGCAGTGCTTCCAGGGGAGGGGTGGACAATGAGCAGTTCTTC.

V gene TRBV12-3 or TRBV12-4 combines with J gene TRBJ2-1; 9 nucleotides align to TRBD2. Trimming took 3 bases from V and 7 from J; bases not matched to a gene: 4. The CDR3 runs 14 residues. The CDR3 spells CASSFAGGLNEQFF. CDR3 nucleotide sequence: TGTGCCAGCAGTTTTGCGGGGGGGCTTAATGAGCAGTTCTTC.

The chain is built from TRBV4-2 and TRBJ2-3, with no clear D. Germline CDR1 reads LGHNA; CDR2 reads YNFKEQ. Trimming stripped 0 bases from V and 2 bases from J, with 6 bases between. The CDR3 is made up of 14 amino acids. The CDR3 region has the DNA TGTGCCAGCAGCCAAGATACGGCCACAGATACGCAGTATTTT. This sequence encodes CASSQDTATDTQYF.

At least ten counts were recorded for this clonotype. The chain joins TRBV6-1 to TRBJ2-1, with D unresolved. This CDR3 contains 11 residues. CDR1 is MNHNS, CDR2 SASEGT, per germline. V dropped 3 bases and J dropped 5 bases, with 2 bases sitting between them. CDR3: CASSDNNEQFF. CDR3 DNA sequence: TGTGCCAGCAGTGACAACAATGAGCAGTTCTTC.

This clonotype turned up a few times. The chain has TRBV2 and TRBJ2-3, with D maybe TRBD2 (6 bases). The CDR3 consists of 13 residues. V lost 10 bases, J lost 3 bases, and 14 bases lay in between. Looked up from germline, CDR1 is SNHLY and CDR2 is FYNNEI. In DNA, the CDR3 is TGTGCCACCTGGGGGGAAGATACAGATACGCAGTATTTT. It is translated as CATWGEDTDTQYF.

The chain recombines TRBV12-3 or TRBV12-4 with TRBJ1-5; tentative D call: TRBD1 (5 bases). This CDR3 contains 16 residues. Trimming shortened V by 6 bases and J by 3 bases, and 18 bases separated the two germline ends. CDR3 bases: TGTGCCAGCAGCCCTCCGGGACTAAGCTCCAATCAGCCCCAGCATTTT. Translation: CASSPPGLSSNQPQHF.

The CDR3 nucleotides are TGTGCCAGCAGCCAAGATCTTCAGTTGGACTATGGCTACACCTTC. It encodes CASSQDLQLDYGYTF. The rearrangement links TRBV3-1 to TRBJ1-2; D is ambiguous. Deletions cut 0 bases from V and 3 bases from J, with 11 bases between. This CDR3 has 15 amino acids. Germline assignment: CDR1 LGHDT and CDR2 YNNKEL (reference sequence).

At least ten counts were recorded for this clonotype. V gene TRBV5-1 combines with J gene TRBJ2-5, with TRBD1 matching over 9 bases. Looked up from germline, CDR1 is SGHRS and CDR2 is YFSETQ. With 1 base clipped from V and 3 bases from J, the junction kept 1 base outside the gene matches. CDR3 length equals 14 residues. The CDR3 nucleotides are TGCGCCAGCAGCTTGCGGACAGGGGAAGAGACCCAGTACTTC. Translating gives CASSLRTGEETQYF.

This chain connects TRBV9 to TRBJ2-3; 8 bases fit TRBD1. This CDR3 contains 15 residues. Germline values: CDR1 SGDLS, CDR2 YYNGEE. With 0 bases clipped from V and 3 bases from J, the junction kept 3 bases outside the gene matches. The CDR3 DNA reads as TGTGCCAGCAGCGTAGGGACAGGGAAAACAGATACGCAGTATTTT. Translated, it gives CASSVGTGKTDTQYF.